These T cell receptor beta chains were read from a single sample in a study of blood T cell repertoires in COVID-19. The protocol was immunoSEQ multiplex PCR, while the TCRdb copy is restricted to in-frame clones and leaves out a portion. The sample lists under 200,000 clones; 75% to 90% were seen once. The sequenced sample consisted of peripheral blood. The receptors derive from a woman between 40 and 55 years old with acute or convalescent COVID-19. CDR3s include the opening cysteine and the closing phenylalanine or tryptophan. Each record gives: V gene, J gene, D gene, clone size, CDR3 protein, CDR3 DNA. D genes are given only for firm matches. Rows may omit the clone size; those that give it use once, few, many or a size class.

>TRBV27|TRBJ2-7|NA|NA
CASGKSGLYEQYF
TGTGCCAGCGGGAAGAGCGGACTCTACGAGCAGTACTTC
>TRBV7-9|TRBJ1-4|TRBD1|NA
CASSLFPHRGLGEKLFF
TGTGCCAGCAGCCTTTTCCCCCACAGGGGACTTGGGGAAAAACTGTTTTTT
>TRBV7-2|TRBJ2-3|TRBD2|NA
CASSSWTSGTDTQYF
TGTGCCAGCAGCTCATGGACTAGCGGGACAGATACGCAGTATTTT
>TRBV4-2|TRBJ2-4|NA|NA
CASSRAGNGGSKNIQYF
TGTGCCAGCAGCCGAGCCGGCAACGGGGGATCCAAAAACATTCAGTACTTC
>TRBV2|TRBJ1-3|NA|NA
CASSEIGGGGNTIYF
TGTGCCAGCAGTGAAATTGGGGGAGGTGGAAACACCATATATTTT
>TRBV6-1|TRBJ1-6|TRBD1|NA
CASSEGQGTSLHF
TGTGCCAGCAGTGAGGGACAGGGAACTTCCCTCCACTTT
>TRBV2|TRBJ2-7|NA|NA
CASSENPTDYEQYF
TGTGCCAGCAGTGAGAATCCGACAGACTACGAGCAGTACTTC
>TRBV5-6|TRBJ2-7|TRBD2|NA
CASSPLGLAGNEQYF
TGTGCCAGCAGCCCCCTAGGACTAGCGGGAAACGAGCAGTACTTC
>TRBV10-3|TRBJ1-6|NA|NA
CAISESRSSPLHF
TGTGCCATCAGTGAGTCCAGAAGTTCACCCCTCCACTTT
>TRBV24-1|TRBJ2-1|NA|NA
CATSDQGLWSNEQFF
TGTGCCACCAGTGATCAGGGTCTTTGGTCGAATGAGCAGTTCTTC
>TRBV18|TRBJ1-2|NA|NA
CASSPDGGYGYTF
TGTGCCAGCTCGCCTGACGGGGGCTATGGCTACACCTTC
>TRBV5-5|TRBJ2-5|TRBD1|NA
CASSLRTGGKGETQYF
TGTGCCAGCAGCTTGAGGACAGGGGGAAAAGGCGAGACCCAGTACTTC
>TRBV3-1/TRBV3-2|TRBJ2-2|NA|few
CASSPRYPGPGELFF
TGTGCCAGCAGCCCCAGATACCCAGGCCCCGGGGAGCTGTTTTTT
>TRBV5-1|TRBJ2-1|NA|NA
CASSLDSLNEQFF
TGCGCCAGCAGCTTGGACAGCCTCAATGAGCAGTTCTTC
>TRBV5-4|TRBJ2-1|TRBD2|few
CASSFTASGREFF
TGTGCCAGCAGCTTTACGGCTAGCGGGAGGGAGTTCTTC
>TRBV27|TRBJ1-6|NA|NA
CASSYRQPQNSPLHF
TGTGCCAGCAGTTACCGACAGCCTCAAAATTCACCCCTCCACTTT
>TRBV28|TRBJ1-5|NA|NA
CASLPGRDQPQHF
TGTGCCAGCCTTCCTGGGCGGGATCAGCCCCAGCATTTT
>TRBV4-1|TRBJ1-3|TRBD1|NA
CASSQPRDRGNTIYF
TGCGCCAGCAGCCAACCCCGGGACAGGGGAAACACCATATATTTT
>TRBV19|TRBJ1-2|NA|NA
CASSINVLGVYTF
TGTGCCAGTAGTATCAACGTTCTGGGAGTCTACACCTTC
>TRBV11-3|TRBJ2-2|TRBD2|once
CASSSSGLEGELFF
TGTGCCAGCAGCTCTAGCGGACTTGAAGGGGAGCTGTTTTTT
>TRBV12-3/TRBV12-4|TRBJ1-1|NA|NA
CASSYRGEAFF
TGTGCCAGCAGCTATCGGGGGGAGGCTTTCTTT
>TRBV6-4|TRBJ2-1|NA|NA
CASSDDGDSYNEQFF
TGTGCCAGCAGTGACGACGGGGACTCCTACAATGAGCAGTTCTTC
>TRBV9|TRBJ2-5|TRBD2|NA
CASSVTGSGGFVETQYF
TGTGCCAGCAGCGTAACTGGTAGCGGGGGGTTCGTCGAGACCCAGTACTTC
>TRBV4-1|TRBJ1-5|TRBD1|once
CASSQEPGQGGQPQHF
TGCGCCAGCAGCCAAGAACCGGGACAGGGCGGACAGCCCCAGCATTTT
>TRBV30|TRBJ2-5|NA|NA
CAWGTRVQQETQYF
TGTGCCTGGGGAACTAGAGTACAACAAGAGACCCAGTACTTC
>TRBV24-1|TRBJ2-5|NA|NA
CATSDLTGWTQYF
TGTGCCACCAGTGATTTGACAGGGTGGACCCAGTACTTC
>TRBV28|TRBJ2-5|TRBD1|NA
CASRPGTAQETQYF
TGTGCCAGCAGACCCGGGACAGCTCAAGAGACCCAGTACTTC
>TRBV7-4|TRBJ2-7|TRBD2|NA
CASSLWASGRCYEQYF
TGTGCCAGCAGCTTATGGGCTAGCGGGAGATGCTACGAGCAGTACTTC
>TRBV19|TRBJ1-5|TRBD1|NA
CAIRQGDQPQHF
TGTGCCATCAGACAGGGGGACCAGCCCCAGCATTTT
>TRBV6-2/TRBV6-3|TRBJ2-1|TRBD2|NA
CASSPGTSGGISSYNEQFF
TGTGCCAGCAGTCCCGGGACTAGCGGGGGGATAAGCTCCTACAATGAGCAGTTCTTC
>TRBV18|TRBJ1-5|NA|NA
CASSPGRDQPQHF
TGTGCCAGCTCACCCGGGAGGGATCAGCCCCAGCATTTT
>TRBV5-6|TRBJ2-1|NA|NA
CASSFMGQGSYNEQFF
TGTGCCAGCAGCTTTATGGGGCAGGGCTCCTACAATGAGCAGTTCTTC
>TRBV5-6|TRBJ2-3|NA|once
CASSLASSGFTDTQYF
TGTGCCAGCAGCTTAGCGTCTTCGGGATTCACAGATACGCAGTATTTT
>TRBV2|TRBJ1-1|TRBD1|NA
CASSESGQGVSEAFF
TGTGCCAGCAGTGAATCGGGACAGGGGGTTTCTGAGGCTTTCTTT
>TRBV9|TRBJ1-4|NA|NA
CASSVSLRGREKLFF
TGTGCCAGCAGCGTATCGCTCAGGGGAAGAGAAAAACTGTTTTTT
>TRBV6-5|TRBJ2-1|NA|NA
CASSYPGNEQFF
TGTGCCAGCAGTTACCCGGGGAATGAGCAGTTCTTC
>TRBV5-5|TRBJ1-1|NA|NA
CASSLGIEAFF
TGTGCCAGCAGCTTGGGTATTGAAGCTTTCTTT
>TRBV27|TRBJ2-3|NA|once
CASSPLNGVSTDTQYF
TGTGCCAGCAGTCCCTTGAACGGGGTAAGCACAGATACGCAGTATTTT
>TRBV5-4|TRBJ1-5|NA|NA
CASSVDSNQPQHF
TGTGCCAGCAGCGTAGATAGCAATCAGCCCCAGCATTTT
>TRBV10-1|TRBJ2-1|TRBD2|NA
CASSDGRRSDEQFF
TGCGCCAGCAGTGACGGGAGGCGAAGCGATGAGCAGTTCTTC
>TRBV9|TRBJ2-7|NA|NA
CASSLTVSSYEQYF
TGTGCCAGCAGCCTCACGGTAAGCTCCTACGAGCAGTACTTC
>TRBV5-5|TRBJ2-5|TRBD1|few
CASSFRGQETQYF
TGTGCCAGCAGCTTCAGGGGGCAAGAGACCCAGTACTTC
>TRBV19|TRBJ1-2|TRBD1|NA
CASSKGTGSGYGYTF
TGTGCCAGTAGTAAAGGGACAGGGAGTGGCTATGGCTACACCTTC
>TRBV3-1/TRBV3-2|TRBJ2-2|NA|few
CASSFKLGELFF
TGTGCCAGCAGCTTTAAACTGGGGGAGCTGTTTTTT
>TRBV28|TRBJ1-2|NA|NA
CASSLWSRYGYTF
TGTGCCAGCAGTTTATGGTCTCGTTATGGCTACACCTTC
>TRBV7-9|TRBJ1-2|TRBD1|NA
CASTAGGGYTF
TGTGCCAGCACCGCAGGGGGTGGCTACACCTTC
>TRBV2|TRBJ2-7|TRBD1|NA
CASGPTGSLYEQYF
TGTGCCAGCGGACCGACAGGGAGTCTTTACGAGCAGTACTTC
>TRBV7-2|TRBJ1-4|TRBD1|NA
CASSPSKGQGREKLFF
TGTGCCAGCAGCCCGTCCAAGGGACAGGGGCGTGAAAAACTGTTTTTT
>TRBV19|TRBJ2-7|TRBD1|NA
CASSTAGGYEQYF
TGTGCCAGTAGTACGGCAGGGGGCTACGAGCAGTACTTC
>TRBV5-6|TRBJ2-5|TRBD1|few
CASSGRQGKETQYF
TGTGCCAGCAGCGGTAGACAGGGGAAGGAGACCCAGTACTTC
>TRBV29-1|TRBJ2-2|NA|NA
CSVPGDNTGELFF
TGCAGCGTTCCAGGGGATAACACCGGGGAGCTGTTTTTT
>TRBV2|TRBJ2-7|NA|NA
CATQGAEQYF
TGTGCTACACAAGGGGCCGAGCAGTACTTC
>TRBV6-5|TRBJ2-7|TRBD2|NA
CASSYSSLAGVFEQYF
TGTGCCAGCAGTTACTCGTCCCTCGCGGGAGTTTTCGAGCAGTACTTC
>TRBV15|TRBJ2-7|TRBD1|NA
CATSNRDSLYEQYF
TGTGCCACCAGCAACCGGGACAGCCTCTACGAGCAGTACTTC
>TRBV28|TRBJ2-1|TRBD2|NA
CASIGGLAELFF
TGTGCCAGCATCGGCGGGCTAGCGGAACTGTTCTTC
>TRBV19|TRBJ2-2|NA|NA
CASRREAPGNTGELFF
TGTGCCAGTAGGAGGGAGGCCCCTGGGAACACCGGGGAGCTGTTTTTT
>TRBV7-9|TRBJ1-6|NA|NA
CASTRLDNSPLHF
TGTGCCAGCACCAGATTAGATAATTCACCCCTCCACTTT
>TRBV10-3|TRBJ2-7|NA|NA
CAIRQTGDYKEQYF
TGTGCCATCAGGCAGACAGGGGACTATAAAGAGCAGTACTTC
>TRBV2|TRBJ1-3|NA|once
CARRGASGNTIYF
TGTGCCAGGCGGGGGGCCTCTGGAAACACCATATATTTT
>TRBV7-9|TRBJ2-2|NA|NA
CASSLKGGAGGTGELFF
TGTGCCAGCAGCTTAAAAGGTGGGGCTGGTGGCACCGGGGAGCTGTTTTTT